The present T cell receptor (beta chain) was sequenced within a study of radiation and T cells in renal cell carcinoma. Treatment given: treatment-naive control, cytoreductive nephrectomy. Treatment-naive patients without radiation supplied the control tumors at nephrectomy. This renal cell carcinoma was of the clear cell type. A word on this clone: The target antigen is unknown.

Study observations and caveats: Dominant CDR3 motifs occupied more repertoire in irradiated than control tumors. Intratumoral heterogeneity was not captured in these approximately 0.9 g regions.

TCRdb's table, derived via immunoSEQ multiplex PCR, lists solely in-frame clones and lacks some. The sample has some 20,000 clones, approximately 59% seen once. The CDR3 is 13 amino acids. Germline loops: CDR1 GTSNPN, CDR2 SVGIG (reference sequence). V lost 0 bases and J 4 bases, leaving 8 bases between the germline ends. The clonotype comes from a man aged 50-60 years with renal cell carcinoma. The chain employs TRBV30 and TRBJ2-3; no definite D call. The starting material was tumor tissue, obtained from a patient whose treatment was nephrectomy without radiotherapy. As DNA, the CDR3 is TGTGCCTGGAGTGTAAGGTTGGCAGATACGCAGTATTTT. It translates to CAWSVRLADTQYF.